This TCR beta chain originates from a study of blood T cell repertoires in COVID-19 (dated by TCRdb to the early 2020s). With respect to the entire study: Samples from collaborators originated in the United States, Italy and Spain and spanned both the acute and convalescent phases of COVID-19. Where available, HLA class I and class II types were obtained from metadata supplied by the sample provider rather than from assay-based typing. The repertoires were released in a freely available public database meant as a resource for research on the immune response to SARS-CoV-2. The prospective study material was composed of cDNA or gDNA derived from T cells, B-cell-depleted T cells, or PBMCs. The sample metadata nearly always contained a de-identified subject ID, COVID-19 status, age in years and sex. The samples were drawn from the first 160 participants of the ongoing ImmuneRACE study and from 1,254 subjects provided by 6 global collaborators. Deeply sampled blood TCRbeta repertoires from subjects exposed to, actively infected with, or recovered from COVID-19 were included in the dataset.

This clone was seen only once. Its cognate antigen has yet to be identified. No base quality information exists; no much larger clone differs at one position. Each collaborating institution followed its own protocols to collect whole blood in K2EDTA tubes. For TCRbeta analysis, collaborator samples were shipped as frozen whole blood, as isolated PBMCs, or as DNA extracted from either sample type. General study outcomes and caveats: The amount of clinical and demographic metadata varied by source and participant and was provided uncurated.

TCRbeta CDR3 regions were amplified from genomic DNA by means of the immunoSEQ Assay, a bias-controlled multiplex PCR. The published analysis was carried out like this. The number of nucleated cells in each sample was estimated by amplification of reference gene primers within the assay. Sequence reads were collapsed and filtered to measure the absolute abundance of every unique TCRbeta CDR3 rearrangement. For each sample, productive Simpson clonality was calculated by taking the square root of Simpson's diversity index across productive rearrangements. Not all clones reach the TCRdb copy of this immuneACCESS table, which keeps in-frame sequences only. Checked studies attribute under half of the gap to unresolved V genes and leave the rest unexplained. The V and J calls and clone size come from that table; D and trimming were worked out from the DNA. This sample lists fewer than 250,000 clones; around four fifths were detected once. The biggest ten clones account for 4% to 4.5% of the sample.

Sequenced: peripheral blood. This TCR came from a man aged 50 or older with acute or convalescent COVID-19.

The encoded CDR3 is CAWRPPGQSNEKLFF. The nucleotides are TGTGCCTGGAGGCCCCCGGGACAGTCTAATGAAAAACTGTTTTTT. This receptor chain uses TRBV30 and TRBJ1-4, with 7 bases matching TRBD1. CDR1 and CDR2, looked up from the germline V gene (reference sequence), are GTSNPN and SVGIG. V has 3 bases trimmed and J has 3 bases trimmed; junction bases matching no gene number 7. CDR3 length: 15 amino acids, cysteine to phenylalanine. Only the CDR3 DNA stays, 45 bases, in frame from base 1.